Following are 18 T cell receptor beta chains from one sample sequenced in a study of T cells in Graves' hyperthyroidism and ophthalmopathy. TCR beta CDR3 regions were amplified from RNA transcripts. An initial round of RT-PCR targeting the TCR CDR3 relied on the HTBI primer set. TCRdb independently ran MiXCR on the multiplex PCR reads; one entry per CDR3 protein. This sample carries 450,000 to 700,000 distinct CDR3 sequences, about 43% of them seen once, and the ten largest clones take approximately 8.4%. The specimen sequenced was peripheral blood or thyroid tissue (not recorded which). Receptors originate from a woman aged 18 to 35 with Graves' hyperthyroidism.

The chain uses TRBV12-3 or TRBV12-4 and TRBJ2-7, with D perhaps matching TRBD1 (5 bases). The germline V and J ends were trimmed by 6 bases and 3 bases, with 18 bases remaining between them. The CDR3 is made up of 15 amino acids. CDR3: CASRRQSFSHYEQYF. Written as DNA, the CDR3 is TGTGCCAGCAGGAGACAGAGCTTCTCCCACTACGAGCAGTACTTC.

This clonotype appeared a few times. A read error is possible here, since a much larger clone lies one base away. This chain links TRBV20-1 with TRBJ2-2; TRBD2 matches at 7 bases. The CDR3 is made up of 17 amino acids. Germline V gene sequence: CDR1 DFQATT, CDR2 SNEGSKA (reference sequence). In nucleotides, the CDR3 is TGCAGTGCTAGGGTTCTGGGGGGGTTCGTTAACACCGGGAAGCTGTTTTTT. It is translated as CSARVLGGFVNTGKLFF.

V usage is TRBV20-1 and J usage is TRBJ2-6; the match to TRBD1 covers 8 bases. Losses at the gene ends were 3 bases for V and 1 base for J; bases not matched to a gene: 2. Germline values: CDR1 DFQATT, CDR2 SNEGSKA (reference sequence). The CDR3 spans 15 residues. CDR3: CSARDRESGANVLTF. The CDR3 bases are TGCAGTGCTAGGGACAGGGAGTCTGGGGCCAACGTCCTGACTTTC.

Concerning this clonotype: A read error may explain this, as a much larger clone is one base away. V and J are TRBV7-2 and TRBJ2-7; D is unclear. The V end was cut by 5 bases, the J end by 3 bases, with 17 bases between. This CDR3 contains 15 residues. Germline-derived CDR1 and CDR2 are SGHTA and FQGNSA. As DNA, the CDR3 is TGTGCCAGCAGCCAAGATAGGGCAGCTCACTACGAGCAGTACTTC. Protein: CASSQDRAAHYEQYF.

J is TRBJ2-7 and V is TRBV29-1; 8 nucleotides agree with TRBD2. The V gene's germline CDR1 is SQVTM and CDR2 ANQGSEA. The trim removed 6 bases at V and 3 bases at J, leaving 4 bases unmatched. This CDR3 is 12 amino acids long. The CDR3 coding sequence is TGCAGCGTCATAGCGGGGTTCTACGAGCAGTACTTC. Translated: CSVIAGFYEQYF.

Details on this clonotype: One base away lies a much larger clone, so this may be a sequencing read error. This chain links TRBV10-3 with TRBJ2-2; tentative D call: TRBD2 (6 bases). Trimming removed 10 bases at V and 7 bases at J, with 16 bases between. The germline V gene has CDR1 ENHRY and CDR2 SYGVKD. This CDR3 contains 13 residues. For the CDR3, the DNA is TGTGCCAGGAGTGTAGGGGAGGTCGGGGAGCTGTTTTTT. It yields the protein CARSVGEVGELFF.

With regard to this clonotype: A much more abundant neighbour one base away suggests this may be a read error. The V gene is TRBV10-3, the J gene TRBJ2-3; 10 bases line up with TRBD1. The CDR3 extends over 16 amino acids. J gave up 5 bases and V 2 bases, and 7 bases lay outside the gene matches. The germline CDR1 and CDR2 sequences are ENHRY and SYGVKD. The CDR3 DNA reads TGTGCCATCAGTGAGCCAGCGGGACAGGGGAAAGATACGCAGTATTTT. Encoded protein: CAISEPAGQGKDTQYF.

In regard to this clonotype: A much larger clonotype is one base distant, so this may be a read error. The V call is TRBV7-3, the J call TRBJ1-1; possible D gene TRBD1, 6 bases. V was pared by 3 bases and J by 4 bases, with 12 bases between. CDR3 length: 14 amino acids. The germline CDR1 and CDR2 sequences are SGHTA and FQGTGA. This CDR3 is CASSLADRITEAFF. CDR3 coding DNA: TGTGCCAGCAGCTTGGCGGACAGAATCACTGAAGCTTTCTTT.

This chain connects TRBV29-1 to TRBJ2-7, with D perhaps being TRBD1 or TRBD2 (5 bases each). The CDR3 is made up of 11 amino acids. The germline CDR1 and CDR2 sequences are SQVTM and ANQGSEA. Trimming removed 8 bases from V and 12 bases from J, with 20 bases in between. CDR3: CSQDNRGPRYF. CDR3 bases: TGCAGCCAAGATAACCGGGGCCCACGGTACTTC.

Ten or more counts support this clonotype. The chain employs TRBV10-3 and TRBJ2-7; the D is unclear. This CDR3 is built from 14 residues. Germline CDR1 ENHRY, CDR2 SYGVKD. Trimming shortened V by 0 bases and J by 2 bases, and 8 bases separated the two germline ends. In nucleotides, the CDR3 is TGTGCCATCAGTGAGTCGAAGAGCCCCTACGAGCAGTACTTC. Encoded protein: CAISESKSPYEQYF.

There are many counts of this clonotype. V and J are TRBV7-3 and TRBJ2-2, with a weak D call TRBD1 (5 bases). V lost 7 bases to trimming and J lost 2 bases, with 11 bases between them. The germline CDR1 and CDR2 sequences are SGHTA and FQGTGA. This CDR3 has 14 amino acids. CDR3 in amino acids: CASKQDINTGELFF. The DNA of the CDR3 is TGTGCCAGCAAGCAGGACATCAACACCGGGGAGCTGTTTTTT.

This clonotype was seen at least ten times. In DNA, the CDR3 is TGTGCCAGCAGCTTAGCGTCCCCCGGGCTGGAGACCCAGTACTTC. It codes for CASSLASPGLETQYF. The V gene is TRBV7-9, the J gene TRBJ2-5, with D unresolved. CDR3 length: 15 amino acids. CDR1 and CDR2 (germline): SEHNR, FQNEAQ (reference sequence). Trimming pared 0 bases from V and 5 bases from J, leaving 13 bases between.

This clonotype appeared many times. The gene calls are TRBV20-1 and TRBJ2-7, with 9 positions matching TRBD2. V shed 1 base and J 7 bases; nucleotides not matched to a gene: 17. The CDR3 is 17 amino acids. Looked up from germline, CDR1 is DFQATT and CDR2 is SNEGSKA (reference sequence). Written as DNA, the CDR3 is TGCAGTGCTAGAGCTTCGGCGAGCGGGAGGCGGGTCTATGAGCAGTACTTC. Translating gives CSARASASGRRVYEQYF.

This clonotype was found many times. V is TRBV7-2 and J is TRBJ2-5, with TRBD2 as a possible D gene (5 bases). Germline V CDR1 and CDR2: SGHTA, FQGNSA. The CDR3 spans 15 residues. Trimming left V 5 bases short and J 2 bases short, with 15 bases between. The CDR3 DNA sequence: TGTGCCAGCAGCCGGCGCGTAGCGACACAAGAGACCCAGTACTTC. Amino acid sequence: CASSRRVATQETQYF.

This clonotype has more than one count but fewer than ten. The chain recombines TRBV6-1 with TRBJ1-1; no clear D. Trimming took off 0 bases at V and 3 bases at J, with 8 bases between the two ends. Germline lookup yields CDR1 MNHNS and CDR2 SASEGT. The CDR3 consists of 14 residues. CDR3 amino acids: CASSEASGYTEAFF. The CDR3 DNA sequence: TGTGCCAGCAGTGAAGCTAGCGGGTACACTGAAGCTTTCTTT.

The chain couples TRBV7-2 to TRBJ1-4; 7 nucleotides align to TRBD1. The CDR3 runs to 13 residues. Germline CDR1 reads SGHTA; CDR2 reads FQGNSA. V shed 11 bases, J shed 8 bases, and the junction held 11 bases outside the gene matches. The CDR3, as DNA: TGTGCCGCCGAGGAGGGGGCCGGAGAAAAACTGTTTTTT. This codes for CAAEEGAGEKLFF.

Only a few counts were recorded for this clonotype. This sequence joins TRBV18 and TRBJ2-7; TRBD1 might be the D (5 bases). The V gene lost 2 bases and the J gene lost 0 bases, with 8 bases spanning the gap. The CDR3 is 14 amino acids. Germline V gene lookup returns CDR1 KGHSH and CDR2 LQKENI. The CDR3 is CASSPGAASYEQYF. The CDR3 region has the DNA TGTGCCAGCTCACCAGGGGCTGCCTCCTACGAGCAGTACTTC.

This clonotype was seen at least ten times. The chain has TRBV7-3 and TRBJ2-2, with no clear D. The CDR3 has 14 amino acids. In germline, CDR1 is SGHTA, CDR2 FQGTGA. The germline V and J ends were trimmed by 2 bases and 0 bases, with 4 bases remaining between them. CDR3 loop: CASSLATNTGELFF. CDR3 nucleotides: TGTGCCAGCAGCTTAGCCACGAACACCGGGGAGCTGTTTTTT.